Described below is a single TCR beta chain sequence and its context. Its antigen is as yet unknown. This CDR3 is 16 amino acids long. V was pared by 5 bases and J by 4 bases, with 7 bases of the junction left unmatched. The germline V gene has CDR1 SGHVS and CDR2 FQNEAQ. The sample originates from a study of CD8 T cells in Susac syndrome. Study-level findings and limits: The authors found sixteen Susac-specific public clones in total CD8+ repertoires and roughly 5 in CD8+ TEMRA repertoires.

With random hexamers, reverse transcription was performed on roughly 0.45 to 1 ug of RNA. The method of amplification for TCR beta CDR3 was immunoSEQ multiplex PCR, covering 54 Vbeta and 13 Jbeta. One entry per CDR3 protein, called by TCRdb with MiXCR from the immunoSEQ multiplex PCR reads. This table has tens of thousands of distinct CDR3 sequences, around 95% appearing once. The clonotype was recovered from a human donor with Susac syndrome. Source material: CD8+ T cells from PBMCs. The V call is TRBV7-8, the J call TRBJ2-1, with 11 nucleotides matching TRBD2. The CDR3 DNA sequence: TGTGCCAGCAGCGAAACCGGGACTAGCGGTTACAATGAGCAGTTCTTC. This encodes CASSETGTSGYNEQFF.